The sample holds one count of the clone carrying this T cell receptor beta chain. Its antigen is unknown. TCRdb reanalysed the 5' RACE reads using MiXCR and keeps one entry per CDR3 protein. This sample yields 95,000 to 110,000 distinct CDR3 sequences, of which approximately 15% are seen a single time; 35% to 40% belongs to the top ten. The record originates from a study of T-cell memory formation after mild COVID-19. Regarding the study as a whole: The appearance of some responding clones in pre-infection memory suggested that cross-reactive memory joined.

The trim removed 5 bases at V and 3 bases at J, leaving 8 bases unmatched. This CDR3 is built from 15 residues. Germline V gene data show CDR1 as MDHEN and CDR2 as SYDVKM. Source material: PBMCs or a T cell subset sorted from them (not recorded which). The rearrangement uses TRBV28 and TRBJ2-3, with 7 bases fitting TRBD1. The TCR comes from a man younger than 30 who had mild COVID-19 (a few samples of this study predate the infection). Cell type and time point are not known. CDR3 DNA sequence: TGTGCCAGCAGTCGACAGGGCAGAAGGACAGATACGCAGTATTTT. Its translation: CASSRQGRRTDTQYF. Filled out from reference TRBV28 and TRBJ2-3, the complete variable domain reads DVKVTQSSRYLVKRTGEKVFLECVQDMDHENMFWYRQDPGLGLRLIYFSYDVKMKEKGDIPEGYSVSREKKERFSLILESASTNQTSMYLCASSRQGRRTDTQYFGPGTRLTVL.